This TCR beta chain was sequenced during a study of blood T cell repertoires in COVID-19. Only in-frame clones appear in the TCRdb table, and some are missing; sequencing was by immunoSEQ multiplex PCR. Among over 75,000 clones listed, more than 60% were seen once. The sample consisted of peripheral blood. This clonotype originated in a human donor in a cohort sampled during active COVID-19.

Written as DNA, the CDR3 is TGTGCCAGCAGTAGACAGGCCGGCCGATATAGCAATCAGCCCCAGCATTTT. This sequence encodes CASSRQAGRYSNQPQHF. The chain combines TRBV2 with TRBJ1-5; D may be TRBD1 (6 bases). Trimming cost V 5 bases and J 0 bases, with 17 bases left between them. CDR1 and CDR2 (germline): SNHLY, FYNNEI. This CDR3 contains 17 residues.